The source of this T cell receptor beta chain is a study of OX40 agonist ivuxolimab in advanced cancers. About the study: Every patient in dose escalation had hepatocellular carcinoma, melanoma, renal cell or head and neck cancer. Study-wide findings and caveats: Partial responders receiving 0.1-3.0 mg/kg showed among the lowest clonal expansion.

In germline, CDR1 is SGHDT, CDR2 YYEEEE. Germline trimming cut 4 bases from V and 4 bases from J; bases unmatched to any gene: 7. There are 15 residues in the CDR3. As to this clone: Its target is not known.

Profiled with immunoSEQ multiplex PCR; TCRdb holds only in-frame clones, not every one. The sample includes more than 55,000 clones, 85% to 90% of them seen just once. The receptor comes from an adult with an advanced solid tumor such as melanoma, head and neck, liver or kidney cancer. This chain uses TRBV5-6 with TRBJ1-2, with TRBD1 matching 10 bases. The source material was CD4+ or CD8+ T cells sorted from blood, sampled in a trial of the OX40 agonist ivuxolimab. CDR3 loop: CASSPGTGVFYGYTF. CDR3 nucleotides: TGTGCCAGCAGCCCGGGGACAGGGGTCTTCTATGGCTACACCTTC. Full variable domain (rest looked up from reference TRBV5-6 and TRBJ1-2): DAGVTQSPTHLIKTRGQQVTLRCSPKSGHDTVSWYQQALGQGPQFIFQYYEEEERQRGNFPDRFSGHQFPNYSSELNVNALLLGDSALYLCASSPGTGVFYGYTFGSGTRLTVV.